What follows describes a single TCR beta chain. The data were obtained in a study of blood T cell repertoires in COVID-19. Background on the study: COVID-19 samples collected from the United States, Italy and Spain covered acute and convalescent phases.

Germline V lookup: CDR1 SGHVS, CDR2 FNYEAQ. Trimming cost V 6 bases and J 4 bases; bases outside gene matches: 11. The CDR3 sequence is 16 residues long. Authors' data handling: Nucleated cell counts were estimated from reference gene primer amplification. The method was immunoSEQ multiplex PCR; TCRdb's version includes in-frame clones alone and lacks a portion of them. V and J calls and clone size are those listed in that table; D and trimming were worked out from the DNA. The sample lists about 150,000 clones, roughly 90% occurring once. The clonotype originates from a woman aged 60-70 years with active or convalescent COVID-19. The genes are TRBV7-6 and TRBJ2-7, with 11 bases that match TRBD1. The sequenced sample was peripheral blood. The DNA for the CDR3 is TGTGCCAGCAGTCCCAGGTCGGGACAGGGGGTGTACGAGCAGTACTTC. Translation: CASSPRSGQGVYEQYF.